The 3 T cell receptor beta chains in this list originate from one sample, sequenced in a study of T-cell reconstitution after alpha-beta-depleted transplantation in children. The TCRbeta library was prepared with unique molecular identifiers. From the PCR reads, TCRdb called clonotypes with MiXCR, one entry per CDR3 protein. The sample lists about 420,000 distinct CDR3 sequences, around 15% occurring once. The starting material was PBMCs, mostly from graft donor cells, obtained 360 days after TCRalphabeta/CD19-depleted stem cell transplant. All receptors derive from a boy in the first two years of life who had a stem cell transplant for Wiskott-Aldrich syndrome, so the T cells may come from the graft donor.

This clonotype was seen a handful of times. The chain has TRBV20-1 and TRBJ2-1; 8 nucleotides align to TRBD2. Trimming took 3 bases from V and 12 from J; bases not matched to a gene: 7. Germline assignment: CDR1 DFQATT and CDR2 SNEGSKA (reference sequence). CDR3 length equals 12 residues. CDR3 nucleotide sequence: TGCAGTGCTAGGATTGGACGGGGGGGGCAGTTCTTC. Translating gives CSARIGRGGQFF.

This clonotype was detected only a few times. The gene calls are TRBV4-2 and TRBJ2-1; 9 bases map to TRBD2. The CDR3 covers 14 residues. The germline V gene encodes CDR1 LGHNA and CDR2 YNFKEQ. Germline trimming cut 7 bases from V and 8 bases from J; bases unmatched to any gene: 9. Written as DNA, the CDR3 is TGTGCCAGCACGCCGGGCGGGGGGGCCTATGAGCAGTTCTTC. It codes for CASTPGGGAYEQFF.

This clonotype was seen only a few times. V usage is TRBV24-1 and J usage is TRBJ2-7; possible D gene TRBD2, 6 bases. Germline CDR1 KGHDR, CDR2 SFDVKD. V dropped 9 bases and J dropped 6 bases, with 14 bases sitting between them. The CDR3 length is 12 residues. DNA for the CDR3: TGTGCCACCGGCGGGGTGTTAGGCGAGCAGTACTTC. Protein product: CATGGVLGEQYF.